The rows below give T cell receptor beta chains drawn from one sample of a study of beta chain features in type 1 diabetes. The protocol was immunoSEQ multiplex PCR, while the TCRdb copy is restricted to in-frame clones and leaves out a portion. The data hold a few hundred thousand clones, with 9.6% observed a single time. The sequencing input was central memory CD4+ T cells from blood. The receptor set was obtained from a man aged 25 to 40 with type 1 diabetes. Both conserved end residues are part of each CDR3. A D gene is named only where the DNA matches it firmly. Expanded clones get a size class; other rows say once, few or many, or leave the size out.

TRBV4-3	NA	TRBJ2-7	NA	CASSPISLGADHEQYF	TGCGCCAGCAGCCCAATCTCCCTCGGGGCGGATCACGAGCAGTACTTC
TRBV10-2	few	TRBJ2-1	TRBD2	CASRGTSGSNEQFF	TGCGCCAGCAGGGGGACTAGCGGGAGCAATGAGCAGTTCTTC
TRBV28	few	TRBJ2-1	NA	CASNFRGEQFF	TGTGCCAGCAATTTCCGGGGCGAGCAGTTCTTC
TRBV4-1	few	TRBJ1-2	NA	CASSQETGHRYGYTF	TGCGCCAGCAGCCAAGAGACGGGACATCGCTATGGCTACACCTTC
TRBV5-1	few	TRBJ1-4	NA	CASSPSGSNEKLFF	TGCGCCAGCAGCCCCTCCGGGAGCAATGAAAAACTGTTTTTT
TRBV7-2	NA	TRBJ2-1	NA	CASSPGPAYNEQFF	TGTGCCAGCAGCCCCGGGCCGGCCTACAATGAGCAGTTCTTC
TRBV28	NA	TRBJ2-6	NA	CASSSGTSKSGANVLTF	TGTGCCAGCAGTTCCGGGACGTCGAAGAGTGGGGCCAACGTCCTGACTTTC
TRBV7-3	NA	TRBJ2-7	NA	CASSSPHLLCGSAYEQYF	TGTGCCAGCAGCTCCCCACATCTGCTATGTGGCAGCGCCTACGAGCAGTACTTC
TRBV28	NA	TRBJ2-5	TRBD2	CASSPTLGREGGTETQYF	TGTGCCAGCAGTCCTACTCTTGGGCGGGAGGGCGGTACGGAGACCCAGTACTTC
TRBV9	few	TRBJ2-5	NA	CASSRLDGLDGTQYF	TGTGCCAGCAGTCGATTAGACGGCTTAGACGGGACCCAGTACTTC
TRBV7-2	few	TRBJ2-5	NA	CASSLTGLSPETQYF	TGTGCCAGCAGCTTAACCGGACTCTCCCCAGAGACCCAGTACTTC
TRBV7-2	many	TRBJ1-5	NA	CASSLWGASNQPQHF	TGTGCCAGCAGCTTGTGGGGGGCGAGCAATCAGCCCCAGCATTTT
TRBV5-1	NA	TRBJ2-5	NA	CASSLEGRGEETQYF	TGCGCCAGCAGCTTGGAAGGCAGGGGGGAAGAGACCCAGTACTTC
TRBV28	NA	TRBJ2-7	NA	CASSLGVSREQYF	TGTGCCAGCAGTTTGGGAGTATCGCGGGAGCAGTACTTC
TRBV10-3	many	TRBJ2-1	TRBD1	CAISARGQGGDDEQFF	TGTGCCATCAGTGCCCGCGGACAGGGTGGTGACGATGAGCAGTTCTTC
TRBV7-9	many	TRBJ2-7	NA	CASSADWNSYEQYF	TGTGCCAGCAGCGCGGACTGGAACTCCTACGAGCAGTACTTC